Detailed here is one TCR beta chain. The antigen this receptor binds is unknown. No base quality information exists; no much larger clone differs at one position. This entry belongs to a study of beta chain features in type 1 diabetes (dated by TCRdb to 2016 to 2019). Background on the whole study: Mean age, gender distribution, total cell number and subset yield did not differ between patients and healthy donors. A total of 85 million to 110 million sorted cells were examined across all samples, and RNA yield correlated strongly with the number of cells per subset. In the study, TCRB repertoires of sorted circulating CD4+ T cell subsets from recently diagnosed type 1 diabetes patients were compared with those of matched healthy donors. Whereas all 30 or so donors provided naive and central memory subsets, regulatory and stem cell-like memory subsets were isolated from just 8 patients and roughly 8 healthy donors. Study-level results and caveats: At VDJ recombination sites, type 1 diabetes patients had fewer insertions and more deleted nucleotides, which implies abnormalities in thymic rearrangement. Naive, central memory and regulatory TCRB repertoires appeared more similar among patients than among healthy donors. Shorter templates might be favored by PCR, yet because patient and control samples were amplified and corrected together, any such skew would affect both groups equally. Only small numbers of individuals were included in the HLA sub-analyses, which left unresolved whether HLA type had any influence on TCRB rearrangement. In all four CD4+ subsets, TCRB CDR3 length was moderately but significantly shorter in type 1 diabetes patients. Because cDNA was sequenced instead of genomic DNA, activated cells with high expression could be over-represented, although the groups did not differ in activation or CD3 levels.

The entire isolated RNA was reverse transcribed using the High Capacity cDNA Reverse Transcription Kit, and thus expressed TCRB transcripts were sequenced. Deep immunoSEQ sequencing was applied to naive, central memory and regulatory T cell samples, giving an average of about 3.8 million total reads per sample. Sorted cells were lysed in RLT buffer and RNA was extracted with DNase-treated RNeasy Micro or Mini kits, depending on cell number. Each cell subset was processed separately to prevent cross-contamination, with patient and healthy donor samples processed together. Using the immunoSEQ multiplex PCR, TCRB sequences were amplified from cDNA into 87-bp fragments spanning the CDR3 region. Amplicons were sequenced on the Illumina HiSeq platform. Regarding the original processing steps: PCR bias was computationally corrected using synthetic template baselines, reads within Hamming distance 2 were collapsed, and singletons that could not be merged were discarded. By aligning reads against IMGT, V, D and J genes, CDR3 length, and insertions or deletions at six rearrangement sites were assigned. Clonotype counts were normalized to sorted cell number within each subset before computing true diversity and Gini coefficients with the tcR R package. Repertoire sharing was quantified using the overlap coefficient calculated on TCRB nucleotide sequences. The immuneACCESS repertoire file appears here via TCRdb, limited to in-frame rearrangements. These files lack a portion of the clones; in checked studies, under half of the deficit traces to unresolved V genes, and the cause of the others is not known. V and J calls and clone size are copied from that table; D and trimming were computed from the DNA. The table for this sample lists roughly 160,000 clones; 8% to 9.5% of them were counted only once. Over 0.45% of the sample belongs to the ten largest clones.

V drops 0 bases and J drops 0 bases, leaving 8 bases in between. Taken from cysteine to phenylalanine, the CDR3 has 16 residues. CDR3 DNA is the only sequence kept; it has 48 bases, read in frame from the first base. CDR1 MNHNY and CDR2 SVGAGI are derived from the germline V gene (reference sequence). Each donor gave one peripheral blood draw, averaging around 0.11 L, which was collected into heparinised tubes. A BD FACSAria II and a panel including CD45RO, CCR7, CD25, CD127, CD95 and CD27 were used to sort naive, central memory, regulatory and stem cell-like memory CD4+ T cells. Purity was above 95% for every sorted population. Right away, PBMCs were isolated by Lymphoprep density gradient centrifugation and were stained directly, with no culture step. So that batch effects would be minimized, each experiment stained and sorted samples in pairs, pairing one healthy donor with one patient.

The sequence joins TRBV6-6 to TRBJ1-4; confidence is insufficient to name the D gene. Sequenced: central memory CD4+ T cells from blood. This sequence originates from a woman between 18 and 30 years old with type 1 diabetes. The CDR3 is CASSYSRVATNEKLFF. The bases read TGTGCCAGCAGTTACTCCCGAGTTGCAACTAATGAAAAACTGTTTTTT.